This T cell receptor (beta chain) was obtained from a study of HIV-infected patients and healthy controls. In the study overall: Most of the sixteen became undetectable by the second bleed, and all after another year of therapy. No general T-cell lymphocytopenia was present, and per-chain CDR3 totals resembled those of controls.

As for this clonotype: Its target is not known.

Reverse transcription used about 510 ng RNA and constant-region primers for alpha and beta. Alpha and beta chain libraries were made separately by chain-specific third strand synthesis with multiplexing indices. TCRdb ran MiXCR on the 5' RACE reads and lists one entry per CDR3 protein. The table lists several thousand distinct CDR3 sequences, under 35% of them singletons. The CDR3 runs to 14 residues. CDR1 is MDHEN and CDR2 is SYDVKM in the germline V gene. Trimming left V 4 bases short and J 2 bases short, with 10 bases between. Antiretroviral therapy had run roughly three months, about 14 weeks, before follow-up blood collection. The repertoire came from unfractionated whole blood and reflected all unsorted peripheral T cells. Study conclusions and caveats: With just sixteen HIV-infected individuals processed, the findings' generality was considered strongly limited.

The chain links TRBV28 to TRBJ2-3, with a weak D call TRBD2 (6 bases). This sample comprised blood, obtained during antiretroviral therapy. This TCR was recovered from an adult with HIV infection. The CDR3 coding sequence is TGTGCCAGCAGTTCCGGGGGTAACACAGATACGCAGTATTTT. Amino acids: CASSSGGNTDTQYF.